The present entry profiles one TCR beta chain with its context. This clonotype was seen a single time. Its antigen is currently not known. Base qualities are not recorded, but no much larger clone differs from it by a single base. A single read counts as weak evidence. The TCR beta CDR3 regions were amplified from the RNA transcripts. The TCR CDR3 was subjected to a first round of RT-PCR using the HTBI primer set and the Qiagen OneStep RT-PCR kit. A second multiplex PCR round built the libraries, followed by size selection and purification. Libraries were sequenced paired-end with 100 bp reads on an Illumina HiSeq2000. The authors' analysis ran thus. Raw data were processed with SOAPnuke, discarding reads with adapters, uncalled bases, mean Phred below 15, or no exact constant-primer or identifier match. High-quality paired reads were merged with COPE v1.2.5, and unique nucleotide sequences were defined as clonotypes. MiTCR v1.1 was used to align clonotypes to the IMGT TRBV, TRBD and TRBJ reference segments. The analysis included only V-J combinations with a frequency above 0.0001, which together covered around 99% of the repertoires. The TCS score was defined as the ratio of F50 (clonal expansion) to E x V (chaos), calculated using BLOSUM62-based TCRdist between CDR3 peptides within each V-J. Welch's t-statistics and random forest reduced approximately 520 V-J features to roughly 13, which were used in a naive Bayes classifier (R e1071). Thyroid-blood repertoire similarity was quantified with the Morisita-Horn index. Starting from the raw public reads, TCRdb applied fastp trimming at Q25, assembled clones with MiXCR and retained in-frame beta chains. For every CDR3 protein sequence, its rows merge into one entry that carries the most common genes and DNA. The V and J calls were determined by TCRdb, not by the authors. This sample comprises about 500,000 distinct CDR3 sequences, over 45% of them detected only once. Of the sample, 44% falls within the top ten clones.

This entry is derived from a study of T cells in Graves' hyperthyroidism and ophthalmopathy (dated by TCRdb to about 2019). Describing the broader study: A discovery cohort of approximately 97 patients, 43 with Graves' ophthalmopathy and 55 to 60 with stable Graves' hyperthyroidism, was used to find distinguishing TCR V-J signatures. An independent validation cohort of under 20 hyperthyroidism patients and about 16 patients who later progressed to ophthalmopathy tested prospective prediction of ophthalmopathy. The 100 or so discovery patients were randomly divided into training and test sets at a 7:3 ratio. Thyroid tissue and blood T-cell repertoires from several Graves' hyperthyroidism patients were also compared in the study. Following sampling, methimazole starting at 30 mg daily was given to hyperthyroidism patients, and high-dose intravenous methylprednisolone was given to ophthalmopathy patients. TCR Vbeta CDR3 sequencing of fewer than 150 peripheral blood samples (roughly 43 ophthalmopathy, roughly 74 hyperthyroidism and some 17 progressor patients) is reported in the paper. What the study reported, not specific to this receptor: Most expanded thyroid clonotypes (frequency above 0.001) were also detected in blood, a finding suggesting that blood repertoires may reflect thyroid immune responses. A 13 V-J signature model separated ophthalmopathy from stable hyperthyroidism, with roughly 88% sensitivity and around 84% specificity in cross-validation and 80%/75% in testing. During validation, the model predicted progression to ophthalmopathy a median of approximately 6.5 months ahead of onset, with almost 71% sensitivity and almost 75% specificity. No statistical method was used to fix the sample size in advance, and group allocation was not hidden from the investigators.

The study excluded patients with uncontrolled infections, other autoimmune diseases, pregnancy or lactation. Diagnoses were based on clinical symptoms, serum thyroxine and TRAb, thyroid ultrasound and orbital computed tomography. Total RNA was extracted using Trizol reagent, and RNA quality was assessed on an Agilent 2100 Bioanalyzer. V is pared back by 2 bases and J by 8 bases, with 6 bases lying between the germline termini. The CDR3 spans 11 residues, from the cysteine through the phenylalanine. Here the CDR3 DNA is all that survives: 33 bases in frame from base 1. CDR1 and CDR2, per the germline V gene, are SGHTA and FQGNSA.

What was sequenced was peripheral blood or thyroid tissue (not recorded which). This receptor was identified in an adult woman with Graves' disease, either hyperthyroidism or ophthalmopathy (not recorded which). The chain joins TRBV7-2 to TRBJ1-2; confidence is insufficient to name the D gene. The DNA sequence is as follows: TGTGCCAGCAGCTTACGTGGGGGCTACACCTTC. This yields the protein CASSLRGGYTF.